Reported below is one TCR beta chain. The antigen is unknown. The record originates from a study of T cells in localized non-small cell lung cancer. General study results and limits: Blood T cell density predicted longer survival; adjacent-lung clonality, shorter. Heterogeneity remains possible, as sequencing covered one tumor region only. Across samples, adjacent lung featured a median roughly 50 of the top 100 tumor clones. T cell clonality was highest in uninvolved adjacent lung, above tumor.

This CDR3 region has 14 residues. With 6 bases clipped from V and 0 bases from J, the junction kept 5 bases outside the gene matches. The germline V gene encodes CDR1 SGHTA and CDR2 FQGNSA. Measured with immunoSEQ multiplex PCR; TCRdb has only the in-frame clones, and not every one. Here the sample spans about 52,000 clones, around three quarters being singletons. The V gene is TRBV7-2, the J gene TRBJ2-7; 7 bases are a match to TRBD1. The TCR originated in a woman aged 40-69 years with stage II lung adenocarcinoma. This specimen was PBMCs, taken before any cancer treatment. This CDR3 is CASSDRASSYEQYF. As DNA, the CDR3 is TGTGCCAGCAGTGACAGGGCCAGCTCCTACGAGCAGTACTTC.